These 11 T cell receptor beta chains originate from one sample sequenced in a study of blood T cell repertoires in COVID-19. Measured with immunoSEQ multiplex PCR; TCRdb has only the in-frame clones, and not every one. The profile shows about 31,000 clones, approximately 86% of them singletons. The sequenced material came from peripheral blood. The receptors originated from a man aged 60 to 69 with COVID-19, enrolled during active disease.

This clone was seen once. This rearrangement joins TRBV3-1 (or the pseudogene TRBV3-2) to TRBJ2-1, with 12 bases identical to TRBD1. Looked up from germline, CDR1 is LGHDT and CDR2 is YNNKEL (reference sequence). This CDR3 is 15 amino acids long. J was trimmed by 7 bases and V by 2 bases; bases with no gene match: 3. The CDR3: CASSQPGQGANEQFF. The CDR3 DNA follows: TGTGCCAGCAGCCAACCGGGACAGGGGGCGAATGAGCAGTTCTTC.

The chain links TRBV19 to TRBJ1-5; D unclear. The CDR3 covers 12 residues. Trimming shortened V by 3 bases and J by 3 bases, and 3 bases separated the two germline ends. CDR1 and CDR2 (germline): LNHDA, SQIVND (reference sequence). The CDR3, as DNA: TGTGCCAGTAGTATCGTCAATCAGCCCCAGCATTTT. It codes for CASSIVNQPQHF. The full variable domain, its missing parts supplied by reference TRBV19 and TRBJ1-5, is DGGITQSPKYLFRKEGQNVTLSCEQNLNHDAMYWYRQDPGQGLRLIYYSQIVNDFQKGDIAEGYSVSREKKESFPLTVTSAQKNPTAFYLCASSIVNQPQHFGDGTRLSIL.

This clone was seen a single time. V and J are TRBV19 and TRBJ1-1, with D perhaps TRBD1 (5 bases). Germline CDR1 LNHDA, CDR2 SQIVND (reference sequence). V was clipped by 6 bases and J by 3 bases, with 14 bases between them. The CDR3 consists of 14 residues. The DNA of the CDR3 is TGTGCCAGTAGAGGGGTCTACTATGACACTGAAGCTTTCTTT. Translating gives CASRGVYYDTEAFF. The full variable domain, with the rest looked up from reference TRBV19 and TRBJ1-1, is DGGITQSPKYLFRKEGQNVTLSCEQNLNHDAMYWYRQDPGQGLRLIYYSQIVNDFQKGDIAEGYSVSREKKESFPLTVTSAQKNPTAFYLCASRGVYYDTEAFFGQGTRLTVV.

The chain combines TRBV9 with TRBJ2-2; 10 nucleotides align to TRBD2. The CDR3 consists of 15 residues. Germline loops: CDR1 SGDLS, CDR2 YYNGEE. V trimming: 4 bases; J trimming: 5 bases; junction bases outside the gene matches: 5. The CDR3 DNA reads TGTGCCAGCAGCACTCTAGCGGGAGATACCGGGGAGCTGTTTTTT. It translates to CASSTLAGDTGELFF.

This chain joins TRBV28 and TRBJ1-5; 8 positions agree with TRBD1. CDR1 is MDHEN and CDR2 is SYDVKM in the germline V gene. J lost 3 bases, V lost 6 bases, and 7 bases had no gene match. The CDR3 consists of 15 residues. CDR3 loop: CASSEGQGYNQPQHF. In DNA form, the CDR3 reads TGTGCCAGCAGCGAAGGACAGGGATACAATCAGCCCCAGCATTTT.

The rearrangement joins TRBV19 to TRBJ1-4; 7 bases are a match to TRBD1. There are 13 residues in the CDR3. Germline V gene lookup returns CDR1 LNHDA and CDR2 SQIVND (reference sequence). V lost 7 bases and J lost 6; bases outside the gene matches: 5. CDR3 sequence: CASNTGVYEKLFF. Written as DNA, the CDR3 is TGTGCCAGTAATACAGGGGTGTATGAAAAACTGTTTTTT.

The chain uses TRBV28 and TRBJ1-5; 11 nucleotides match TRBD1. CDR1 and CDR2 (germline): MDHEN, SYDVKM. V gave up 5 bases and J gave up 6 bases; unmatched junction bases: 21. The CDR3 loop spans 20 amino acids. CDR3 region: CASSPNRGLGTGGVGQPQHF. CDR3 sequence (DNA): TGTGCCAGCAGTCCAAATCGGGGCTTGGGGACAGGGGGTGTTGGTCAGCCCCAGCATTTT.

The chain is built from TRBV19 and TRBJ2-2; 8 nucleotides match TRBD1. J gave up 5 bases and V 5 bases, and 4 bases lay outside the gene matches. This CDR3 is built from 14 residues. Germline CDR1 LNHDA, CDR2 SQIVND (reference sequence). The CDR3 reads CASSSGGATGELFF. CDR3 DNA sequence: TGTGCCAGTAGTTCAGGGGGCGCGACCGGGGAGCTGTTTTTT.

The genes are TRBV5-8 and TRBJ1-5; D possibly corresponds to TRBD1 (5 bases). V lost 3 bases and J 2 bases, leaving 9 bases between the germline ends. This CDR3 contains 14 residues. Per the germline V gene, CDR1 is SGHTS and CDR2 is YDEGEE. The CDR3 spells CASSSGGGNQPQHF. For the CDR3, the DNA is TGTGCCAGCAGCTCCGGGGGTGGCAATCAGCCCCAGCATTTT.

The V gene is TRBV25-1, the J gene TRBJ2-1; 8 bases match TRBD1. CDR3 size: 13 residues. Trimming took 7 bases from V and 8 from J; bases not matched to a gene: 7. The V gene's germline CDR1 is MGHDK and CDR2 SYGVNS. The CDR3 region is CASTRDRWDEQFF. The DNA for the CDR3 is TGTGCCAGCACCCGGGACAGGTGGGATGAGCAGTTCTTC.

The chain has TRBV7-9 and TRBJ1-4, with D perhaps TRBD1 (6 bases). The CDR3 consists of 15 residues. Germline V gene lookup returns CDR1 SEHNR and CDR2 FQNEAQ (reference sequence). Trimming left V 6 bases short and J 3 bases short, with 14 bases between. CDR3 DNA: TGTGCCAGCAGTACTATTACAGGGCCTAATGAAAAACTGTTTTTT. Its protein is CASSTITGPNEKLFF.